These T cell receptor beta chains were read from a single sample in a study of shared clonotypes between healthy human individuals. Sequenced by immunoSEQ multiplex PCR; TCRdb stores in-frame clones only, minus some. This sample has about 2.2 million clones, with approximately 92% found just once. The sample taken for sequencing was naive CD8+ T cells from PBMCs. Source of these receptors: a young man in good health. Some clones in this sample may be carry-over from other donors' samples. Each CDR3 is given with its conserved first and last residue.

J gene	V gene	CDR3 protein
TRBJ1-5	TRBV27	CASSPLESQPQHF
TRBJ1-6	TRBV25-1	CASRESSYNSPLHF
TRBJ1-2	TRBV7-9	CASTTKGEYSNYGYTF
TRBJ2-1	TRBV19	CASSISFRQGLGNEQFF
TRBJ2-7	TRBV29-1	CSAGGTGAYEQYF
TRBJ1-5	TRBV28	CASSLPGVSGQPQHF
TRBJ2-3	TRBV7-9	CASSIDRSSTDTQYF
TRBJ1-2	TRBV5-1	CASSIGQGNYGYTF
TRBJ2-5	TRBV7-8	CASSPKSLGPQETQYF
TRBJ2-3	TRBV27	CASSLSRGDPTDTQYF